The text below deals with one T cell receptor beta chain. Its recognized antigen is unknown. The sample holds no much larger clone one base away, and base qualities are not on file. This sample is part of a study of cytotoxic CD8 clonotypes in ibrutinib-treated CLL (dated by TCRdb to the early 2020s). Background for the entire study: In this cohort, some 14 patients were treatment-naive and some 10 were relapsed/refractory, while 17 to 18 had unmutated IGHV. Responses were partial in 25 or so patients and complete in 2; after median 68 months follow-up, some 15 stayed in remission and approximately 12 progressed. The response samples were drawn at a median of 12 months into treatment, with a range of about 6 to 36 months. On average, each sample yielded 250,000 to 300,000 productive templates and around 100,000 productive rearrangements. Longitudinal samples were available for about 30% of the roughly 86 trial participants. Cryopreserved peripheral blood mononuclear cells were collected at three points: before therapy, at response, and at either sustained remission or disease progression. Every remission and progressive disease sample was obtained while ibrutinib was still being received by the patients.

A MiSeq instrument was used for deep resolution sequencing, which targeted depths ranging from 1 in 1 million up to 1 in 200,000 T cells, with coverage averaging 10x for each clonotype. TCR beta libraries were generated with the immunoSEQ hsTCRB Kit. The published analysis was carried out like this. Data were analyzed with ImmunoSEQ Data Assistant and ImmunoSEQ Analyzer, with V, D and J genes assigned per IMGT definitions. Clonality, which ranges from 0 to 1, was calculated by subtracting the normalized Shannon entropy of productive rearrangement frequencies from one. Only overrepresented clonotypes making up at least 0.05% of the repertoire of each patient were included in the public clonotype analysis. Roughly 13 age-matched healthy donor repertoires from immuneACCESS were used as controls for clonality. Entries here come from immuneACCESS through TCRdb and include only in-frame sequences with V and J called. Some clones fail to appear in such tables; in the studies checked, an unresolved V gene covers under half of the shortfall, and the cause of the remainder is unknown. The V and J calls and the clone size are those of that table, but D and trimming were determined from the DNA. In this sample the table shows some 170,000 clones, roughly 90% of which occur a single time. The ten largest clonotypes hold over 2.5% of the sample.

Trimming takes 3 bases from V and 6 bases from J, and the germline ends sit 17 bases apart. According to the germline V gene, CDR1 reads KGHSH and CDR2 reads LQKENI. Counted from cysteine to phenylalanine, this CDR3 has 15 amino acids. The retained sequence is limited to the CDR3, 45 bases, with the frame set at the first base. General study outcomes and caveats: Baseline clonality was found to be higher than that of age-matched healthy donors and was strongly correlated with circulating CD8+ T-cell counts. Clonality rose at ibrutinib response, remained stable during sustained remission, and dropped back toward baseline at progression. Public clonotypes were rare and either contracted or stayed stable during treatment, and the rise in clonality at ibrutinib response reflected the expansion of private clonotypes. Sampling times were not matched between patients in sustained remission and patients whose disease was progressing, and lymph node repertoires were not examined.

The time point label here, explained by the study, means: progressive disease on ibrutinib. For TCR beta library preparation, 2 to 2.5 micrograms of genomic DNA were isolated from cryopreserved PBMCs. High-throughput TCR beta sequencing was performed on longitudinal blood samples from CLL patients receiving ibrutinib monotherapy. Patients were enrolled in a phase 2 open-label single-center ibrutinib monotherapy trial. Recombination connected TRBV18 to TRBJ1-2, with TRBD1 perhaps the D gene, on 6 matching bases. The receptor was isolated from a human donor with chronic lymphocytic leukemia. This material consisted of PBMCs, taken at disease progression, from a patient treated with ibrutinib. The CDR3: CASSPNDSGVNGYTF. The nucleotide sequence reads as follows: TGTGCCAGCTCACCGAACGATTCAGGGGTGAATGGCTACACCTTC.